Each of the 2 T cell receptor beta chains below was sequenced from the same sample in a study of lymphopenia after photon versus proton radiotherapy. Data came from immunoSEQ multiplex PCR; TCRdb stores just in-frame clones and leaves some out. The repertoire holds approximately 45,000 clones, with 65% to 90% as singletons. The sample was peripheral blood, taken from a patient treated with photon-based radiotherapy. Receptor source: a man aged 40-49 years with gastric cancer.

The genes are TRBV7-2 and TRBJ1-6; D is unclear. The V gene's germline CDR1 is SGHTA and CDR2 FQGNSA. The CDR3 totals 14 residues. V was trimmed by 0 bases and J by 5 bases, leaving 5 bases between them. The CDR3 region is CASSLALNNSPLHF. CDR3 nucleotides: TGTGCCAGCAGCTTAGCGCTCAATAATTCACCCCTCCACTTT.

The gene calls are TRBV5-6 and TRBJ1-3, with a tentative D call TRBD1 (5 bases). This CDR3 contains 14 residues. Between the trimmed V and J ends, which lost 0 bases and 2 bases, there was a span of 6 bases. The germline gives CDR1 SGHDT, CDR2 YYEEEE. The CDR3 region has the DNA TGTGCCAGCAGCTTGGCAGGGCCTGGAAACACCATATATTTT. It yields the protein CASSLAGPGNTIYF.